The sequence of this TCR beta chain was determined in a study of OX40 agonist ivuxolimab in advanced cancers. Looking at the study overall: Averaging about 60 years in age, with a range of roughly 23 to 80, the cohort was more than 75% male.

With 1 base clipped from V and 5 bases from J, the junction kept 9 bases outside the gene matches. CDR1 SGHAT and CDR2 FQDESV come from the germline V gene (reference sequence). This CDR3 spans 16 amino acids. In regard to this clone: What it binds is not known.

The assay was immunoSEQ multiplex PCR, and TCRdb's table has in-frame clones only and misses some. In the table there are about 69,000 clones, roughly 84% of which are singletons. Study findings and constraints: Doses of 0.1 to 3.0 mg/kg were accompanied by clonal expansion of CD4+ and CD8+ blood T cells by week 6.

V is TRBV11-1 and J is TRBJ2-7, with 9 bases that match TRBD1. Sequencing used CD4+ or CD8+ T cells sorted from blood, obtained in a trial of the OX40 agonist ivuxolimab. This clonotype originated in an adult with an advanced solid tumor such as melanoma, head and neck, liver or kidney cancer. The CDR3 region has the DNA TGTGCCAGCAGCTTAGATTGGGACAGGGAGTACAACGAGCAGTACTTC. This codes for CASSLDWDREYNEQYF.